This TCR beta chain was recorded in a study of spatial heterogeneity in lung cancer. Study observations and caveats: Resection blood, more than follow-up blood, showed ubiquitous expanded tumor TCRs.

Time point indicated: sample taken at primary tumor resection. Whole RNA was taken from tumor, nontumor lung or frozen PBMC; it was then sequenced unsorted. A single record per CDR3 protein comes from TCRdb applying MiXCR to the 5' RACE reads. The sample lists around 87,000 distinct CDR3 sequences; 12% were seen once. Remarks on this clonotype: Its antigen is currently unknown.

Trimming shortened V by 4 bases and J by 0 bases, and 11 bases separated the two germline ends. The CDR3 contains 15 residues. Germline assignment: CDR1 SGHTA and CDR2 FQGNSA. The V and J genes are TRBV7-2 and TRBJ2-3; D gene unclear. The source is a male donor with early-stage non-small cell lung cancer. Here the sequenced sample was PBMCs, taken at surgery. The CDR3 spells CASSSTTLSTDTQYF. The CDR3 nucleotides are TGTGCCAGCAGCTCTACAACGCTAAGCACAGATACGCAGTATTTT.